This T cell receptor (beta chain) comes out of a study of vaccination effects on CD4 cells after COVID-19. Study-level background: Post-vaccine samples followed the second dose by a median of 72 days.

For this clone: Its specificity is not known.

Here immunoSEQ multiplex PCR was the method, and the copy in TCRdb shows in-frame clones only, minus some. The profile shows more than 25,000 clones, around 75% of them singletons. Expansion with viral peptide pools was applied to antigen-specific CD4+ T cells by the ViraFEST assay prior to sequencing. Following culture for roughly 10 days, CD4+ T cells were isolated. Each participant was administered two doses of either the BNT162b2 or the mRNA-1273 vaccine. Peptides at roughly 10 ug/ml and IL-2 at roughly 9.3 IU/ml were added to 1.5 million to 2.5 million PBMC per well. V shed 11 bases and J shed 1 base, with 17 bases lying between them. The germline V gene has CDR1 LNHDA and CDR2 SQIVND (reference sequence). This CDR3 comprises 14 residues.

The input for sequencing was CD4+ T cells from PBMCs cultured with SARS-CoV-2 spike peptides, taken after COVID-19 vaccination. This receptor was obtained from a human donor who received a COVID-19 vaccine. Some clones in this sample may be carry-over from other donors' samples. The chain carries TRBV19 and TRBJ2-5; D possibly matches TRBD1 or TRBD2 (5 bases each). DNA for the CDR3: TGTGCCTCCAACACTGGGACGGTCCAAGAGACCCAGTACTTC. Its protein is CASNTGTVQETQYF. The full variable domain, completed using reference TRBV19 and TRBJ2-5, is DGGITQSPKYLFRKEGQNVTLSCEQNLNHDAMYWYRQDPGQGLRLIYYSQIVNDFQKGDIAEGYSVSREKKESFPLTVTSAQKNPTAFYLCASNTGTVQETQYFGPGTRLLVL.